The 15 T cell receptor beta chains in this list originate from one sample, sequenced in a study of CD8 T cells in Susac syndrome. About 0.5 to 1 ug RNA was reverse transcribed with random hexamers. A single record per CDR3 protein comes from TCRdb applying MiXCR to the immunoSEQ multiplex PCR reads. The sample shows approximately 170,000 distinct CDR3 sequences, 90% to 95% of them seen only once. Sequencing was performed on CD4+ T cells from PBMCs. Receptor source: a human donor in good health.

The chain joins TRBV25-1 to TRBJ1-2; a weak D match, TRBD1 (5 bases). Trimming shortened V by 10 bases and J by 2 bases, and 14 bases separated the two germline ends. Germline V CDR1 and CDR2: MGHDK, SYGVNS. The CDR3 is made up of 13 amino acids. The CDR3 nucleotides read TGTGCCACTCAAAAGAAGGGGAACTATGGCTACACCTTC. Its translation is CATQKKGNYGYTF.

This rearrangement joins TRBV5-1 to TRBJ2-1; 9 bases align to TRBD2. The CDR3 consists of 15 residues. V lost 2 bases and J lost 8; bases outside the gene matches: 8. CDR1 is SGHRS and CDR2 is YFSETQ in the germline V gene. The DNA for the CDR3 is TGCGCCAGCAGCTTTCCGCTAGCGGGAAGCGATGAGCAGTTCTTC. Encoded protein: CASSFPLAGSDEQFF.

CDR3 protein: CASSVPGSGNTIYF. The CDR3 nucleotides are TGTGCCAGCAGCGTACCGGGATCTGGAAACACCATATATTTT. The chain uses TRBV6-6 and TRBJ1-3; D gene ambiguous. V was clipped by 6 bases and J by 1 base, with 10 bases between them. From germline, CDR1 is MNHNY and CDR2 SVGAGI (reference sequence). The CDR3 covers 14 residues.

The V and J genes are TRBV5-1 and TRBJ2-2, with no clear D. Trimming took off 4 bases at V and 1 base at J, with 5 bases between the two ends. The CDR3 runs to 13 residues. The V gene's germline CDR1 is SGHRS and CDR2 YFSETQ. The CDR3 bases are TGCGCCAGCAGCGACGGGAACACCGGGGAGCTGTTTTTT. Protein: CASSDGNTGELFF.

The chain carries TRBV13 and TRBJ1-4; D unclear. CDR1 and CDR2 from the germline V gene are PRHDT and FYEKMQ (reference sequence). V lost 2 bases and J 0 bases, leaving 7 bases between the germline ends. This CDR3 contains 15 residues. The CDR3, as DNA: TGTGCCAGCAGCTTACGGAGGTCAACTAATGAAAAACTGTTTTTT. Translated: CASSLRRSTNEKLFF.

The V gene is TRBV20-1, the J gene TRBJ2-3; the D gene could be TRBD1 or TRBD2 (6 bases each). The CDR3 has 14 amino acids. CDR1 and CDR2 (germline): DFQATT, SNEGSKA (reference sequence). V was cut by 6 bases and J by 2 bases, with 15 bases left in between. The CDR3 nucleotides are TGCAGTGCGCCCACAGGGACTTTCACAGATACGCAGTATTTT. This sequence encodes CSAPTGTFTDTQYF.

Notes on this clonotype: One junction end disagrees with the germline gene, perhaps due to a read error. The V call is TRBV2, the J call TRBJ2-3, with TRBD2 identical over 10 bases. This CDR3 comprises 11 residues. Germline V gene lookup returns CDR1 SNHLY and CDR2 FYNNEI. CDR3 coding DNA: TGTGCCAGCAGTTATAGCGGGGGGCCACATTTT. Its protein product is CASSYSGGPHF.

The chain has TRBV7-9 and TRBJ2-3; no firm D call. Germline values: CDR1 SEHNR, CDR2 FQNEAQ (reference sequence). The length of the CDR3 is 13 residues. Trimming cost V 4 bases and J 5 bases, with 10 bases left between them. CDR3 sequence reads: CASSSLTGDTQYF. The CDR3 DNA reads TGTGCCAGCAGCTCCTTGACTGGAGATACGCAGTATTTT.

V usage is TRBV5-1 and J usage is TRBJ1-2; 9 bases match TRBD1. This CDR3 is 13 amino acids long. Germline CDR1 and CDR2: SGHRS and YFSETQ. V trimming: 4 bases; J trimming: 5 bases; junction bases outside the gene matches: 3. The CDR3 DNA is TGCGCCAGCAGCCGGGACAGGGATTATGGCTACACCTTC. This encodes CASSRDRDYGYTF.

The chain has TRBV20-1 and TRBJ2-7, with D tentatively TRBD2 (5 bases). This CDR3 is 13 amino acids long. The ends were cut back, 1 base at V and 2 bases at J, with 9 bases in the middle. Germline loops: CDR1 DFQATT, CDR2 SNEGSKA (reference sequence). CDR3 region: CSARGPGTYEQYF. The CDR3 DNA reads as TGCAGTGCTAGAGGACCGGGGACCTACGAGCAGTACTTC.

The V gene is TRBV5-1, the J gene TRBJ1-4; 9 bases are a match to TRBD1. J gave up 7 bases and V 4 bases, and 5 bases lay outside the gene matches. The length of the CDR3 is 14 residues. Germline CDR1 SGHRS, CDR2 YFSETQ. The CDR3 spells CASSRDRVGEKLFF. As DNA, the CDR3 is TGCGCCAGCAGCAGGGACAGGGTTGGTGAAAAACTGTTTTTT.

The chain couples TRBV6-5 to TRBJ2-5, with D hard to call. The CDR3 is 14 amino acids. Trimming stripped 8 bases from V and 7 bases from J, with 20 bases between. Germline V gives CDR1 MNHEY, CDR2 SVGAGI. CDR3 bases: TGTGCCAGCGCTTTAACCGGCCCCGCGAGGACCCAGTACTTC. It yields the protein CASALTGPARTQYF.

The rearrangement joins TRBV14 to TRBJ2-3; no clear D. This CDR3 has 14 residues. Germline V gene sequence: CDR1 SGHDN, CDR2 FVKESK. Trimming removed 6 bases at V and 0 bases at J, with 10 bases between. DNA of the CDR3: TGTGCCAGCAGTCTAGGGTCTAGCACAGATACGCAGTATTTT. Translated, it gives CASSLGSSTDTQYF. Full variable domain (rest looked up from reference TRBV14 and TRBJ2-3): EAGVTQFPSHSVIEKGQTVTLRCDPISGHDNLYWYRRVMGKEIKFLLHFVKESKQDESGMPNNRFLAERTGGTYSTLKVQPAELEDSGVYFCASSLGSSTDTQYFGPGTRLTVL.

The chain employs TRBV29-1 and TRBJ2-1, with D perhaps TRBD1 or TRBD2 (5 bases each). The germline CDR1 and CDR2 sequences are SQVTM and ANQGSEA. This CDR3 has 15 amino acids. Trimming stripped 3 bases from V and 3 bases from J, with 15 bases between. The CDR3 region has the DNA TGCAGCGTTGATACGTCGGGACGGCACTACAATGAGCAGTTCTTC. Translation: CSVDTSGRHYNEQFF.

This clonotype was observed a handful of times. J is TRBJ1-2 and V is TRBV6-5, with 7 bases identical to TRBD1. The germline V gene has CDR1 MNHEY and CDR2 SVGAGI. The CDR3 has 13 amino acids. With V trimmed by 5 bases and J by 5 bases, 5 bases remained unmatched. The CDR3 DNA sequence: TGTGCCAGCAGTCCCGACAGGGAGTATGGCTACACCTTC. This codes for CASSPDREYGYTF.